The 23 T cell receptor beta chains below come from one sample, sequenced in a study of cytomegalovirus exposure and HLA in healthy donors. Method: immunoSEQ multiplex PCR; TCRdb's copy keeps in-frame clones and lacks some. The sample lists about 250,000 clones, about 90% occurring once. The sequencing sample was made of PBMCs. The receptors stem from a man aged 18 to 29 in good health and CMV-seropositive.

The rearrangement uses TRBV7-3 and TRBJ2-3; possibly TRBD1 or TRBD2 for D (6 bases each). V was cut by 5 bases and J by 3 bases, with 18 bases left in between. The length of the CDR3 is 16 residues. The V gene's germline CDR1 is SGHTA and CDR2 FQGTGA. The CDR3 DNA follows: TGTGCCAGCAGCCCGGGGGCCGAAGGCGGGACAGATACGCAGTATTTT. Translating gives CASSPGAEGGTDTQYF.

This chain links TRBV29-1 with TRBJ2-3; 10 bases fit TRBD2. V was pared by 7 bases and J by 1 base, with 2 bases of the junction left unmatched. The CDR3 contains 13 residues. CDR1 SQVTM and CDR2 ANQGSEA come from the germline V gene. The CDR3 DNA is TGCAGCGGTCTAGCGGGAGGCACAGATACGCAGTATTTT. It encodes CSGLAGGTDTQYF.

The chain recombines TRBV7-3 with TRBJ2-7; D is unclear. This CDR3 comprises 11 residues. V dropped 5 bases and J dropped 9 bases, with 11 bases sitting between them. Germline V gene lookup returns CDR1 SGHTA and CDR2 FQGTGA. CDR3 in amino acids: CASSEGSVQYF. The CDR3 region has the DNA TGTGCCAGCAGCGAAGGATCCGTGCAGTACTTC.

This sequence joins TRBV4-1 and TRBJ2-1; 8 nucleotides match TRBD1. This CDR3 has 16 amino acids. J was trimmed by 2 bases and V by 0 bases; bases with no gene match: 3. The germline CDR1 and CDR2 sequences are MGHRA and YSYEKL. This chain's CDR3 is CASSQDSGGAYNEQFF. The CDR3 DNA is TGCGCCAGCAGCCAAGATTCAGGGGGCGCCTACAATGAGCAGTTCTTC.

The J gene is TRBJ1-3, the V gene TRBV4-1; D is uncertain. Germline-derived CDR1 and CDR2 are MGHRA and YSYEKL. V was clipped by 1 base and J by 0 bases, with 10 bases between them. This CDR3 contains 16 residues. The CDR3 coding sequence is TGCGCCAGCAGCCAAGTGGCAGGCCTCTCTGGAAACACCATATATTTT. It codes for CASSQVAGLSGNTIYF.

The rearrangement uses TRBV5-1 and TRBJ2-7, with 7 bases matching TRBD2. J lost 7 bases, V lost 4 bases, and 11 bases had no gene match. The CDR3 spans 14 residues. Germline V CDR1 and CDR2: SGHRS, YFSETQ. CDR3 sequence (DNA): TGCGCCAGCAGCCCCCTAGCGGACCCCTTGGAGCAGTACTTC. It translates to CASSPLADPLEQYF.

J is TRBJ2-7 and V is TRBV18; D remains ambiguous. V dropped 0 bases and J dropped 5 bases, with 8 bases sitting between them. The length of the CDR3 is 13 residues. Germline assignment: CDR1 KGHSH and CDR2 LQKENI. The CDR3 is CASSPPMKNEQYF. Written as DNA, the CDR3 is TGTGCCAGCTCACCACCAATGAAAAACGAGCAGTACTTC.

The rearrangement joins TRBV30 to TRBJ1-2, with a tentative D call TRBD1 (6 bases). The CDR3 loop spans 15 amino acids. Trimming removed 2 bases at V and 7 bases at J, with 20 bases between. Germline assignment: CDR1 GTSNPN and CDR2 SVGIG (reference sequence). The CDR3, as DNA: TGTGCCTGGAGTCTTCGATTTAGGGGGGATTCTGGCTACACCTTC. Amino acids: CAWSLRFRGDSGYTF.

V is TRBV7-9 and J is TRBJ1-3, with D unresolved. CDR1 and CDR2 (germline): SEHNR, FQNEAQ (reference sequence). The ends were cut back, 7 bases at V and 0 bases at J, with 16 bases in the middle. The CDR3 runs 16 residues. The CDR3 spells CASNIIRPNSGNTIYF. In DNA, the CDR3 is TGTGCCAGCAACATCATAAGGCCGAACTCTGGAAACACCATATATTTT.

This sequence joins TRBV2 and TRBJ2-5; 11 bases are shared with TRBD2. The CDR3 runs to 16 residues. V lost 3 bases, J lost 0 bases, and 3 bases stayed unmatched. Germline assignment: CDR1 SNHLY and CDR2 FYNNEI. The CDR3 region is CASSETSGVYQETQYF. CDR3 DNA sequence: TGTGCCAGCAGTGAGACTAGCGGGGTGTACCAAGAGACCCAGTACTTC.

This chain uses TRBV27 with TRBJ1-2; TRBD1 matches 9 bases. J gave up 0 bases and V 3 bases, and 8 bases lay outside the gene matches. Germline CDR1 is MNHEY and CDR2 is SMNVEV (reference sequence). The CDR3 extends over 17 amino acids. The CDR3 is CASSLRPGQGANYGYTF. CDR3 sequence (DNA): TGTGCCAGCAGTTTGCGCCCGGGACAGGGTGCTAACTATGGCTACACCTTC.

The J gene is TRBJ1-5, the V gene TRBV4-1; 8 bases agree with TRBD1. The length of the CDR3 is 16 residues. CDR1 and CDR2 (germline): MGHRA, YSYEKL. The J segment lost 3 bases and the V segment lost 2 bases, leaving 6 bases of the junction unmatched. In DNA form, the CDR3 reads TGCGCCAGCAGCCAAAACGGCAGGGGGCACAATCAGCCCCAGCATTTT. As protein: CASSQNGRGHNQPQHF.

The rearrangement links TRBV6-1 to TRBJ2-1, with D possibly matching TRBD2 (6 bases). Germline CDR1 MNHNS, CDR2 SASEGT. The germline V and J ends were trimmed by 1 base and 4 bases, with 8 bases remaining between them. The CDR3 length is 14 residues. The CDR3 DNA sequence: TGTGCCAGCAGTGAAGAGGGGAGGTACAATGAGCAGTTCTTC. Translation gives CASSEEGRYNEQFF.

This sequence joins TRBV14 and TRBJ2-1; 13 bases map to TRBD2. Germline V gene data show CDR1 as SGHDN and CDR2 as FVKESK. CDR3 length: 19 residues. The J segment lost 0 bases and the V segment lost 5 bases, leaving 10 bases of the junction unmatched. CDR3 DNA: TGTGCCAGCAGCTCTCCGGGACTAGCGGGGAGGAGCTCCTACAATGAGCAGTTCTTC. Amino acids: CASSSPGLAGRSSYNEQFF.

CDR3 sequence: CASSPLGLAGAESYNEQFF. CDR3 nucleotide sequence: TGTGCCAGCAGCCCGTTAGGACTAGCGGGAGCCGAGTCCTACAATGAGCAGTTCTTC. The chain has TRBV5-6 and TRBJ2-1; TRBD2 matches 13 bases. The junction had 11 bases not matched to a gene; V was cut back by 4 bases and J by 1 base. Germline V CDR1 and CDR2: SGHDT, YYEEEE. This CDR3 comprises 19 residues.

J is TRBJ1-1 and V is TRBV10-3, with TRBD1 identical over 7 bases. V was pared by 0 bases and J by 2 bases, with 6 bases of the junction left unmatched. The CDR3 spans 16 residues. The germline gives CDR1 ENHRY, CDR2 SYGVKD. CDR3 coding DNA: TGTGCCATCAGTGAGTCGATGAGGGGGCAAAACACTGAAGCTTTCTTT. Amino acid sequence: CAISESMRGQNTEAFF.

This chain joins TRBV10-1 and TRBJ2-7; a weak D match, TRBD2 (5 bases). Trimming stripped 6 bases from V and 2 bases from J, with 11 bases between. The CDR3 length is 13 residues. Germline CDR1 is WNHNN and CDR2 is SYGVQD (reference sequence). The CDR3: CASRRTPTYEQYF. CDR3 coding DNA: TGCGCCAGCAGAAGGACTCCTACCTACGAGCAGTACTTC.

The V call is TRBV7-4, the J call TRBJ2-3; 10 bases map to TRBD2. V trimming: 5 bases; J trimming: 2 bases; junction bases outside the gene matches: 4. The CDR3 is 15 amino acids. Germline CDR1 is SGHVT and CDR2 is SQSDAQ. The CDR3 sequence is CASSRLAGPTDTQYF. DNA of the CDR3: TGTGCCAGCAGCCGACTAGCGGGTCCCACAGATACGCAGTATTTT.

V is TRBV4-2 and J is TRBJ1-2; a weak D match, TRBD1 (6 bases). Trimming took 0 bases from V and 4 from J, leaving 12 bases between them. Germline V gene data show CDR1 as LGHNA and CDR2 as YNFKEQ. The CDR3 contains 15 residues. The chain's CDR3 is CASSQDRGFSYGYTF. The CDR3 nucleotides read TGTGCCAGCAGCCAAGACAGGGGATTTAGCTATGGCTACACCTTC.

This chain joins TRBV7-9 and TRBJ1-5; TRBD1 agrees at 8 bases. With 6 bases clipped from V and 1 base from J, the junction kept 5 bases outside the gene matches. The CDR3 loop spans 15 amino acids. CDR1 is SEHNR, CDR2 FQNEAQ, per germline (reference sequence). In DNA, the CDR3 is TGTGCCAGCAGTCCCGGGACAGGAAGCAATCAGCCCCAGCATTTT. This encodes CASSPGTGSNQPQHF.

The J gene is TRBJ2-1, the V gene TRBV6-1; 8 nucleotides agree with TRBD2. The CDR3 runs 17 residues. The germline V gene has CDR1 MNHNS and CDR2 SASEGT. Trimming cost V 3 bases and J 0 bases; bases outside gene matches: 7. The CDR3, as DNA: TGTGCCAGCAGTGATCGACTAGCGACGAGCTCCTACAATGAGCAGTTCTTC. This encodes CASSDRLATSSYNEQFF.

CDR3: CASSLGPGGYGYTF. The DNA of the CDR3 is TGCGCCAGCAGCTTGGGCCCAGGGGGTTATGGCTACACCTTC. The gene calls are TRBV5-1 and TRBJ1-2, with 7 positions matching TRBD1. V shed 0 bases and J 5 bases; nucleotides not matched to a gene: 4. The CDR3 spans 14 residues. CDR1 is SGHRS and CDR2 is YFSETQ in the germline V gene.

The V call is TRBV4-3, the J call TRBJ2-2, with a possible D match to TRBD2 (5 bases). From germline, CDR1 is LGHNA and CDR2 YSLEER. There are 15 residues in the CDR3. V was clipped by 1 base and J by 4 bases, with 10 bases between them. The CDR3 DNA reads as TGCGCCAGCAGCCAAGTGAGGACTGGCACCGGGGAGCTGTTTTTT. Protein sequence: CASSQVRTGTGELFF.